This T cell receptor beta chain originates from a study of human versus mouse CDR3 diversity and MHC coevolution. General observations from the study: Most of the three human donors had the lowest clonal inequality. iCHAO1 estimated the human TCR beta repertoire at 1.5 million to 2 million clonotypes. Compared with mice, human CDR3s carried more deletions and insertions on average.

Naive CD4 T cells, CD45RO-negative and CD62L-positive, were flow-sorted from PBMCs. The CDR3 has 18 residues. Germline V gene sequence: CDR1 SGHRS, CDR2 YFSETQ. The junction had 21 bases not matched to a gene; V was cut back by 4 bases and J by 6 bases. On this clone: The antigen remains undetermined.

TCRdb's table, derived via immunoSEQ multiplex PCR, lists solely in-frame clones and lacks some. This table has about 83,000 clones, 85% to 95% appearing once. Sequenced sample: naive CD4+ T cells from blood. Noted subset: CD45RO-negative CD62L-positive naive CD4 T cells. V usage is TRBV5-1 and J usage is TRBJ1-1; 7 bases are shared with TRBD1. The sequence came from a person aged 25 to 75 in good health. CDR3: CASSRELIDRAVGAEAFF. CDR3 sequence (DNA): TGCGCCAGCAGCCGGGAACTTATCGACAGGGCAGTCGGGGCTGAAGCTTTCTTT.